The entry that follows covers one T cell receptor beta chain sequence. No antigen is known for it. This sample was taken from a study of T cells after yellow fever vaccination. Findings and limits, study-wide: Bulk-population clonotypes that are abundant could appear as contaminants in FACS-sorted repertoires. Clones from primary vaccination mostly reappeared after the booster (96% CD4, 88% CD8). A weaker secondary response peaked on day 5, the primary on day 15.

In making TCR cDNA, 5'RACE template switching added a universal primer site and UMIs to it. MiXCR was run by TCRdb on the 5' RACE reads, yielding one entry per CDR3 protein. The sample consists of approximately 550,000 distinct CDR3 sequences, less than 15% of them appearing once. The CDR3 covers 14 residues. Germline V CDR1 and CDR2: SGHRS, YFSETQ. V was clipped by 4 bases and J by 1 base; unmatched bases: 5. This clonotype was sampled from a man aged 25 to 40 who received the YFV17D yellow fever vaccine. V is TRBV5-1 and J is TRBJ2-7; the match to TRBD1 covers 7 bases. The source material was PBMCs, sampled on the day of the yellow fever booster vaccination. CDR3 DNA sequence: TGCGCCAGCAGCACCGGGACAGAATCCTACGAGCAGTACTTC. Translated, it gives CASSTGTESYEQYF.